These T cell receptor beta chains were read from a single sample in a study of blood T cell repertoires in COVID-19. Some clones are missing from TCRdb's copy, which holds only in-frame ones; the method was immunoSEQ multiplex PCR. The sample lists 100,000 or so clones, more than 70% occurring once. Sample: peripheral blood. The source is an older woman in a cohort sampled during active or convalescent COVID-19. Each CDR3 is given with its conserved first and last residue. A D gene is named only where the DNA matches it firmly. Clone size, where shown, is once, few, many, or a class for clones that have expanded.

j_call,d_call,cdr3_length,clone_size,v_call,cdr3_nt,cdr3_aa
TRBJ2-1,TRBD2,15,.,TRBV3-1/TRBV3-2,TGTGCCAGCAGCCCGGGACTAGCGGGGAGCAATGAGCAGTTCTTC,CASSPGLAGSNEQFF
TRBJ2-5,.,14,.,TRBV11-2,TGTGCCAGCAGCTCCCCGCGCGTCGGAGAGACCCAGTACTTC,CASSSPRVGETQYF
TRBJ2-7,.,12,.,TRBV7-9,TGTGCCAGCAGTTATAGGGGCTACGAGCAGTACTTC,CASSYRGYEQYF
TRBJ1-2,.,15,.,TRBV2,TGTGCCAGCAGTGAAAGATCAGGCACCAGGGCAGGCTACACCTTC,CASSERSGTRAGYTF
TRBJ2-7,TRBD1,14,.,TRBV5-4,TGTGCCAGCAGCAAGGACAGGGGAACCTACGAGCAGTACTTC,CASSKDRGTYEQYF
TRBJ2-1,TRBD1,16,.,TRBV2,TGTGCCAGCAGCGCCCTCGGCGGGGACAGGTCCAATGAGCAGTTCTTC,CASSALGGDRSNEQFF
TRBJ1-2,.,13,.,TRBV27,TGTGCCAGCAGTCCCCGGGAGGGCTATGGCTACACCTTC,CASSPREGYGYTF
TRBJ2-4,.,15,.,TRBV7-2,TGTGCCAGCAGCTTAGTTACATTAGCCAAAAACATTCAGTACTTC,CASSLVTLAKNIQYF
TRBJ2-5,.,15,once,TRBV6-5,TGTGCCAGCAGCAAGGACAGTCAGTACCAAGAGACCCAGTACTTC,CASSKDSQYQETQYF
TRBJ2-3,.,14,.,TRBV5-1,TGCGCCAGCAGCTTGGGGCGGGTATCGGATACGCAGTATTTT,CASSLGRVSDTQYF
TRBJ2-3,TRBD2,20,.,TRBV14,TGTGCCAGCAGCCAAGATGGACTAGCGGGGGGGCTTGGATTTGCAGATACGCAGTATTTT,CASSQDGLAGGLGFADTQYF
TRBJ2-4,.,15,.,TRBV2,TGTGCCAGCAGCTTGCCGGGGACAACCAAAAACATTCAGTACTTC,CASSLPGTTKNIQYF
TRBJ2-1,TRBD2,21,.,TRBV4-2,TGTGCCAGCAGCCAAGAAGTTACGGGGACTAGAGCTTGGGCCCTCTACAATGAGCAGTTCTTC,CASSQEVTGTRAWALYNEQFF
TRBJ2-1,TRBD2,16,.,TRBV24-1,TGTGCCACCAGTGATTCGCTAGCGGGAGCGTCCCATGAGCAGTTCTTC,CATSDSLAGASHEQFF
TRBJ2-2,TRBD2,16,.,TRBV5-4,TGTGCCAGCAGCTTGGTTAGCGGGAGGGCCGGCGGGGAGCTGTTTTTT,CASSLVSGRAGGELFF
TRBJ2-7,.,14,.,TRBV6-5,TGTGCCAGCACCCTAGGGGGAAGCTCCTACGAGCAGTACTTC,CASTLGGSSYEQYF
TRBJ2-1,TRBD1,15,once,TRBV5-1,TGCGCCAGCAGCTGGGGGACAGCCTCCTACAATGAGCAGTTCTTC,CASSWGTASYNEQFF
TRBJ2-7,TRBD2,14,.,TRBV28,TGTGCCAGCGGGAGAGCGGGAGGGAGCTACGAGCAGTACTTC,CASGRAGGSYEQYF
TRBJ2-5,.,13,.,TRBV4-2,TGTGCCAGCAGCCAAGGGGGCGCGGAGACCCAGTACTTC,CASSQGGAETQYF
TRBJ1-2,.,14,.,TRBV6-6,TGTGCCAGCAGTAACGAGGACTCTAACTATGGCTACACCTTC,CASSNEDSNYGYTF
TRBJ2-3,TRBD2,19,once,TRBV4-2,TGTGCCAGCAGCCAAGACGGCACCCCGGGACTAGGGAACACAGATACGCAGTATTTT,CASSQDGTPGLGNTDTQYF
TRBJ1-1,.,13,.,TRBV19,TGTGCCAGTAGTGCTACGAGAGAGACTGAAGCTTTCTTT,CASSATRETEAFF
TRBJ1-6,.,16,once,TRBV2,TGTGCCACTCACCGCTCCTTGGCGCGGGATAATTCACCCCTCCACTTT,CATHRSLARDNSPLHF
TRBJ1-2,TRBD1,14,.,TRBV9,TGTGCCAGCAGTCCAGGGGGCGAGGACTATGGCTACACCTTC,CASSPGGEDYGYTF
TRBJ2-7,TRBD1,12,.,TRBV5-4,TGTGCCAGCAGCCAGGGGGCCTACGAGCAGTACTTC,CASSQGAYEQYF